The T cell receptor (beta chain) described here comes from a study of blood T cell repertoires in COVID-19. Study at large: From the United States, Italy and Spain came samples of acute and convalescent COVID-19.

Germline V gene data show CDR1 as SNHLY and CDR2 as FYNNEI. V dropped 5 bases and J dropped 4 bases, with 14 bases sitting between them. This CDR3 comprises 14 residues. TCRdb's table, derived via immunoSEQ multiplex PCR, lists solely in-frame clones and lacks some. Here the sample spans about 160,000 clones, roughly 80% being singletons. The receptor was isolated from a woman aged 60-70 years who had recovered from COVID-19. Sequencing input: PBMCs or T cells enriched from blood (not recorded which). J is TRBJ1-2 and V is TRBV2; D is undetermined. CDR3: CASSSHLPVYGYTF. In DNA, the CDR3 is TGTGCCAGCAGTTCGCACCTACCCGTCTATGGCTACACCTTC.